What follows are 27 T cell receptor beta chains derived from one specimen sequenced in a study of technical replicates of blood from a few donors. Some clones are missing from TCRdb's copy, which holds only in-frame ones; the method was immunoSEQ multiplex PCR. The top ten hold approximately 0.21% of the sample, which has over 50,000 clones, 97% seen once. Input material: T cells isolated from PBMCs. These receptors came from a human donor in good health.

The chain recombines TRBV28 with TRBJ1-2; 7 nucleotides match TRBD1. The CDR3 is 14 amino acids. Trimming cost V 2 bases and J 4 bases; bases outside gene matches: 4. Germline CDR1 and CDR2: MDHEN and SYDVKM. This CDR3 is CASSLINRGYGYTF. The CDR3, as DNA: TGTGCCAGCAGTTTAATTAACAGGGGCTATGGCTACACCTTC.

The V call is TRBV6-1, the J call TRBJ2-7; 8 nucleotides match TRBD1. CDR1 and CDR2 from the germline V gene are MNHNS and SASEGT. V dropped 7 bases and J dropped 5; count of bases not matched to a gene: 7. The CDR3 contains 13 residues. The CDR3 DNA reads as TGTGCCAGCATTAGTGACAGGGGCCACGAGCAGTACTTC. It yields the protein CASISDRGHEQYF.

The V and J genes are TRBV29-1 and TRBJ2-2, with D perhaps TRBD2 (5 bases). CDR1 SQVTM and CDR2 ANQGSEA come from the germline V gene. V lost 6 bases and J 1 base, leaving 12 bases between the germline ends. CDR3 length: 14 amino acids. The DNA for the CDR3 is TGCAGCGTAGGCCGGACTGGGAACACCGGGGAGCTGTTTTTT. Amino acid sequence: CSVGRTGNTGELFF.

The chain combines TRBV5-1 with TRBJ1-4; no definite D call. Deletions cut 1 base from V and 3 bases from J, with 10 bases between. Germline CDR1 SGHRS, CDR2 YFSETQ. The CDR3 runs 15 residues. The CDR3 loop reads CASSLRPGSNEKLFF. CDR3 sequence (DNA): TGCGCCAGCAGCTTGCGGCCGGGGTCTAATGAAAAACTGTTTTTT.

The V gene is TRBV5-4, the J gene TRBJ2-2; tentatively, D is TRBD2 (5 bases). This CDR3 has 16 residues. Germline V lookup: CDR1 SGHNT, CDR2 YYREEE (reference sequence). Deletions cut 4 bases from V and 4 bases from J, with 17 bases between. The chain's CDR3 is CASSPTPARATGELFF. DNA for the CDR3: TGTGCCAGCAGCCCCACCCCTGCGAGGGCCACCGGGGAGCTGTTTTTT.

Here the CDR3 DNA reads TGTGCCAGCAGCCCGACAGGGGGAACCGGGGAGCTGTTTTTT. It yields the protein CASSPTGGTGELFF. The V call is TRBV5-5, the J call TRBJ2-2; 9 nucleotides agree with TRBD1. The CDR3 sequence is 14 residues long. Per germline, CDR1 SGHKS and CDR2 YYEKEE (reference sequence). Trimming cost V 4 bases and J 5 bases; bases outside gene matches: 3.

In DNA form, the CDR3 reads TGTGCCATCAGTGATCGGGGGGGGACAGATACGCAGTATTTT. It translates to CAISDRGGTDTQYF. V is TRBV10-3 and J is TRBJ2-3, with TRBD2 matching 8 bases. Trimming at V came to 3 bases and at J to 3 bases, leaving 2 bases not matched to a gene. CDR3 length: 14 residues. Germline lookup yields CDR1 ENHRY and CDR2 SYGVKD.

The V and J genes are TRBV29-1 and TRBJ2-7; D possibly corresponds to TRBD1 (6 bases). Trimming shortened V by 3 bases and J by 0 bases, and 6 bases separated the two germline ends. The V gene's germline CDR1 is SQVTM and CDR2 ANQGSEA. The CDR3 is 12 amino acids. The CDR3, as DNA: TGCAGCGTTGAGGGGGCCTCCTACGAGCAGTACTTC. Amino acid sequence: CSVEGASYEQYF.

The CDR3 DNA follows: TGCGCCAGCAGCTTGGCTGGGGGCTCTGAGGGGCGGGAAAAACTGTTTTTT. It translates to CASSLAGGSEGREKLFF. V is TRBV5-1 and J is TRBJ1-4, with D perhaps matching TRBD1 (6 bases). This CDR3 spans 17 amino acids. CDR1 is SGHRS, CDR2 YFSETQ, per germline. Trimming left V 0 bases short and J 8 bases short, with 20 bases between.

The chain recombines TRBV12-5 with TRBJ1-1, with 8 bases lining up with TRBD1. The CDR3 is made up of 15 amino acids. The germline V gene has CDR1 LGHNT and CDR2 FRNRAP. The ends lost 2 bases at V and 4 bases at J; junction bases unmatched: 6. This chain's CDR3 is CASGLYPTGGTEAFF. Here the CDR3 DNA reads TGTGCTAGTGGTTTGTACCCTACAGGGGGCACTGAAGCTTTCTTT.

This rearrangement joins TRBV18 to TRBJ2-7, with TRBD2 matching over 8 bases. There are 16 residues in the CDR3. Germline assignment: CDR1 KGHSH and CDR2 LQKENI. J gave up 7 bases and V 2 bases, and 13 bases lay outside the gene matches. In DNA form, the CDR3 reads TGTGCCAGCTCACCAAGGGGTACGGCGGGAGGATGGGAGCAGTACTTC. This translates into CASSPRGTAGGWEQYF. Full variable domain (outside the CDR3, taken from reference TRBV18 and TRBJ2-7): NAGVMQNPRHLVRRRGQEARLRCSPMKGHSHVYWYRQLPEEGLKFMVYLQKENIIDESGMPKERFSAEFPKEGPSILRIQQVVRGDSAAYFCASSPRGTAGGWEQYFGPGTRLTVT.

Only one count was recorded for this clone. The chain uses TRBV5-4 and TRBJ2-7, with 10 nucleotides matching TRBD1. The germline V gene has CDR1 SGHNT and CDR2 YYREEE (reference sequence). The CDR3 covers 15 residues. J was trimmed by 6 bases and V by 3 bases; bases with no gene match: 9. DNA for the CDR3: TGTGCCAGCAGCTCCCGCGGGACAGGGGACCCCGAGCAGTACTTC. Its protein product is CASSSRGTGDPEQYF. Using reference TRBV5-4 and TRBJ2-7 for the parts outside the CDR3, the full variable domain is ETGVTQSPTHLIKTRGQQVTLRCSSQSGHNTVSWYQQALGQGPQFIFQYYREEENGRGNFPPRFSGLQFPNYSSELNVNALELDDSALYLCASSSRGTGDPEQYFGPGTRLTVT.

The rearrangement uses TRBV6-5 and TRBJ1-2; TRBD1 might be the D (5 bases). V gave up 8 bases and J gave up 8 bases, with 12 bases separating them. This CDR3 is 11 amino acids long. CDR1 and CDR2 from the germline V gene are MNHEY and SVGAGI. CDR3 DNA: TGTGCCAGCCGAAGGGGCCTAGGCTACACCTTC. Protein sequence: CASRRGLGYTF.

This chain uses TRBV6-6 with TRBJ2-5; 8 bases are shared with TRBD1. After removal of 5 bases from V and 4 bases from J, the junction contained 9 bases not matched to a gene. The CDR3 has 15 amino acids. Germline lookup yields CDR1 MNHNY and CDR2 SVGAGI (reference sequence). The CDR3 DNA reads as TGTGCCAGCAGTGTCCCAGGGGGCGCGGGAGAGACCCAGTACTTC. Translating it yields CASSVPGGAGETQYF.

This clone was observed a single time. The chain's CDR3 is CASSVGQGYSRGQYF. CDR3 DNA: TGTGCCAGCAGCGTAGGACAGGGTTATTCGCGTGGGCAGTACTTC. The rearrangement joins TRBV5-4 to TRBJ2-7; 8 bases agree with TRBD1. The CDR3 covers 15 residues. Germline trimming cut 4 bases from V and 9 bases from J; bases unmatched to any gene: 15. Germline CDR1 is SGHNT and CDR2 is YYREEE (reference sequence).

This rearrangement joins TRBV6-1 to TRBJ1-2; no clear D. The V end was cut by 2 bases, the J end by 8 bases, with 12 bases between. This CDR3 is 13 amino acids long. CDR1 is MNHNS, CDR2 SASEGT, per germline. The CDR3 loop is CASSEQAGGGYTF. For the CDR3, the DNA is TGTGCCAGCAGTGAACAGGCAGGTGGAGGCTACACCTTC.

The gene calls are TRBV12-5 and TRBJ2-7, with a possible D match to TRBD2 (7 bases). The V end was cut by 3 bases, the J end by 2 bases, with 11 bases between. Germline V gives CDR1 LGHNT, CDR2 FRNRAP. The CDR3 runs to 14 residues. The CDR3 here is CASGFGGAPYEQYF. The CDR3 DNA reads TGTGCTAGTGGTTTTGGGGGGGCCCCCTACGAGCAGTACTTC.

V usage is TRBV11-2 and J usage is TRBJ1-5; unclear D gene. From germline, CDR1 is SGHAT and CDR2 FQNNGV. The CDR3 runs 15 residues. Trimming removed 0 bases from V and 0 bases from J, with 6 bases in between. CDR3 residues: CASSLDYYSNQPQHF. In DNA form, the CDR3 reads TGTGCCAGCAGCTTAGATTATTATAGCAATCAGCCCCAGCATTTT. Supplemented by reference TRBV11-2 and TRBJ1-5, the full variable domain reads EAGVAQSPRYKIIEKRQSVAFWCNPISGHATLYWYQQILGQGPKLLIQFQNNGVVDDSQLPKDRFSAERLKGVDSTLKIQPAKLEDSAVYLCASSLDYYSNQPQHFGDGTRLSIL.

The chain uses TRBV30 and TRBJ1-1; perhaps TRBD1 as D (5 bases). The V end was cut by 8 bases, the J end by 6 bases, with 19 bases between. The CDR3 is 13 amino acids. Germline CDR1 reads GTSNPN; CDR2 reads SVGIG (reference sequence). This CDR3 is CAKKGTGGSEAFF. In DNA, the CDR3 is TGTGCCAAGAAAGGAACAGGCGGTTCTGAAGCTTTCTTT. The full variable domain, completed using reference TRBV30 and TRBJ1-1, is SQTIHQWPATLVQPVGSPLSLECTVEGTSNPNLYWYRQAAGRGLQLLFYSVGIGQISSEVPQNLSASRPQDRQFILSSKKLLLSDSGFYLCAKKGTGGSEAFFGQGTRLTVV.

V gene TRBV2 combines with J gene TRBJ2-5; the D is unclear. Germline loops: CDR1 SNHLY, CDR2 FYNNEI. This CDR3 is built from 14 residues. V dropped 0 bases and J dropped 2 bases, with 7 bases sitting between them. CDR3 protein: CASSEARSQETQYF. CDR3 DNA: TGTGCCAGCAGTGAAGCGCGATCACAAGAGACCCAGTACTTC.

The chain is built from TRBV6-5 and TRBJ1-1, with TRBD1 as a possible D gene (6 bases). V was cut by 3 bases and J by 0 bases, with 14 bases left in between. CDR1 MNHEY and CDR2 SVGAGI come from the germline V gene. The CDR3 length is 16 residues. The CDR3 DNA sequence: TGTGCCAGCAGTTATTGGCGGACAGTCTTGAACACTGAAGCTTTCTTT. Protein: CASSYWRTVLNTEAFF.

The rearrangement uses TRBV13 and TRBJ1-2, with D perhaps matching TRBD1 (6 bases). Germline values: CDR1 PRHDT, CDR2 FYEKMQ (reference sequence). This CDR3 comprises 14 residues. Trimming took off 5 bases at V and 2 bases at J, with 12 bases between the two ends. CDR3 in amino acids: CASSADSENYGYTF. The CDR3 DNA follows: TGTGCCAGCAGCGCGGACAGCGAGAACTATGGCTACACCTTC.

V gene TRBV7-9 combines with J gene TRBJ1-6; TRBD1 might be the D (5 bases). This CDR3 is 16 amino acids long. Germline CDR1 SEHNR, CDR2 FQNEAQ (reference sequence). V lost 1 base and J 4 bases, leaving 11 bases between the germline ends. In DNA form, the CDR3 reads TGTGCCAGCAGCTTAGGGGGGGGAAATTATAATTCACCCCTCCACTTT. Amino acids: CASSLGGGNYNSPLHF.

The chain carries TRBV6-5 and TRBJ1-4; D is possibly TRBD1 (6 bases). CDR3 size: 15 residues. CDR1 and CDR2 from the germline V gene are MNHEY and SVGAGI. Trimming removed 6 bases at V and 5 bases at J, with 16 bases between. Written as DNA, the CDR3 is TGTGCCAGCAGCCGTACAGGGTTTGGAAATGAAAAACTGTTTTTT. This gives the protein CASSRTGFGNEKLFF.

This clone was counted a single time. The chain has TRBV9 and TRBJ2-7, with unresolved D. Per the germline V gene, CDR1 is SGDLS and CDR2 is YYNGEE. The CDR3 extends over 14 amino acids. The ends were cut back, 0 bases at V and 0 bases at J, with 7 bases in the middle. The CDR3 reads CASSVVPGSYEQYF. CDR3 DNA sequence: TGTGCCAGCAGCGTAGTACCGGGCTCCTACGAGCAGTACTTC.

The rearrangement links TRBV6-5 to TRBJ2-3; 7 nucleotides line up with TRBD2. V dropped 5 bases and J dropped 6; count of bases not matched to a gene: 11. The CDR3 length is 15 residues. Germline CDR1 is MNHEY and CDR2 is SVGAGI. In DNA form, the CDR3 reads TGTGCCAGCAGTCCGGTAGCATCCGGGGGGGATACGCAGTATTTT. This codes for CASSPVASGGDTQYF.

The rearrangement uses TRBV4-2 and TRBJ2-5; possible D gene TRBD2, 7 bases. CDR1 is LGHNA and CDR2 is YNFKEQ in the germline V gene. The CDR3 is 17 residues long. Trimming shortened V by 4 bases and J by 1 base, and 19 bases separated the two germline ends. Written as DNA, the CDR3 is TGTGCCAGCAGCCGACCGGAGGGGGGGGCGCCCCAAGAGACCCAGTACTTC. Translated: CASSRPEGGAPQETQYF.